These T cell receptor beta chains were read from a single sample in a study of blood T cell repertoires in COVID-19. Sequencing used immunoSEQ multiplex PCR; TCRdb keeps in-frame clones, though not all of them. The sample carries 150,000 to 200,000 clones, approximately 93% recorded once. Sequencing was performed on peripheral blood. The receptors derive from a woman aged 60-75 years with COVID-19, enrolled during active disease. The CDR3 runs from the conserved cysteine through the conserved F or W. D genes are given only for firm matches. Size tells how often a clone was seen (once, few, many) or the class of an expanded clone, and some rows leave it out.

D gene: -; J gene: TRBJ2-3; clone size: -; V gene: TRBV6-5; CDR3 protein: CASSYGRGTDTQYF; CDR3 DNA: TGTGCCAGCAGTTACGGGCGGGGCACAGATACGCAGTATTTT
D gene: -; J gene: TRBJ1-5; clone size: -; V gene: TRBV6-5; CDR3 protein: CASTKVQGDQPQHF; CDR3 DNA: TGTGCCAGCACCAAGGTACAGGGCGATCAGCCCCAGCATTTT
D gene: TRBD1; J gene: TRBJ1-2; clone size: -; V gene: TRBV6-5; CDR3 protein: CASSYSRQGDIGYTF; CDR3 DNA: TGTGCCAGCAGTTACTCGAGACAGGGCGATATTGGCTACACCTTC
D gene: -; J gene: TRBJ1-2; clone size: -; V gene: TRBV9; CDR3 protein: CASSVVRGGYTF; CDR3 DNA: TGTGCCAGCAGCGTAGTAAGGGGTGGCTACACCTTC
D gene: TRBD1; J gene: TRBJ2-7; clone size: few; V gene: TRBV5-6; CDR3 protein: CASSPDRRYEQYF; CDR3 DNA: TGTGCCAGCAGCCCGGACAGGAGATACGAGCAGTACTTC
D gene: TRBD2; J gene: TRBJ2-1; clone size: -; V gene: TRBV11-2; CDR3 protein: CASSLPSGSSYNEQFF; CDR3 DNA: TGTGCCAGCAGCCTACCCAGCGGGAGCTCCTACAATGAGCAGTTCTTC
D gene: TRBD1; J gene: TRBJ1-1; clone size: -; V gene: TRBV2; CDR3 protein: CASSRGGQGEAFF; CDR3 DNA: TGTGCCAGCAGTCGGGGGGGACAGGGCGAAGCTTTCTTT
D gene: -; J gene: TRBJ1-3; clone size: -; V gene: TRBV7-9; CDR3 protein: CASSHIPGQSSGNTIYF; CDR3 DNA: TGTGCCAGCAGCCATATCCCGGGACAAAGCTCTGGAAACACCATATATTTT
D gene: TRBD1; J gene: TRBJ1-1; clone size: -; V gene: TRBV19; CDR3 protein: CASRGTGGTEAFF; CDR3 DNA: TGTGCCAGTCGAGGGACAGGGGGAACTGAAGCTTTCTTT
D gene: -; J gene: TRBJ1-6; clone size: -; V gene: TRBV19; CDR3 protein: CASTPGGRGASPLHF; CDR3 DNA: TGTGCCAGTACCCCTGGGGGCCGAGGGGCTTCACCCCTCCACTTT
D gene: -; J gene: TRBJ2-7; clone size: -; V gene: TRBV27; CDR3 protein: CASTLKGGQSYEQYF; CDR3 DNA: TGTGCCAGCACCTTAAAGGGGGGACAGTCCTACGAGCAGTACTTC